This T cell receptor (beta chain) was obtained from a study of spatial heterogeneity in lung cancer. Study-wide context: Alpha-chain sequences were consistently detected less often than beta-chain sequences. The study's findings and limits: At tumor resection, ubiquitous expanded TCRs were detected in blood more often than later.

This CDR3 has 16 amino acids. Germline CDR1 is ENHRY and CDR2 is SYGVKD. The V end was cut by 9 bases, the J end by 2 bases, with 19 bases between. Each TCR cDNA molecule bore a unique molecular identifier. Via MiXCR, TCRdb re-called the 5' RACE reads, giving one row per CDR3 protein. The sample includes more than 85,000 distinct CDR3 sequences, roughly 9.5% of them seen just once. Time point indicated: sample taken at primary tumor resection. Extraction of whole RNA from tumor, nontumor lung or frozen PBMC preceded unsorted sequencing. The donors comprised 60 to 85 untreated early-stage non-small cell lung cancer patients. In this sample, this clonotype turned up many times. Its antigen is unidentified.

V is TRBV10-3 and J is TRBJ2-2; D is possibly TRBD1 or TRBD2 (6 bases each). The source of this sequence is a male donor with early-stage non-small cell lung cancer. Sequenced material: PBMCs, taken at surgery. The CDR3 sequence is CAIGGSGTSNTGELFF. The CDR3 DNA sequence: TGTGCCATAGGGGGGTCCGGGACCTCTAACACCGGGGAGCTGTTTTTT.